These 14 T cell receptor beta chains came from one sample sequenced in a study of graft-versus-host responses after intestinal transplantation. Data came from immunoSEQ multiplex PCR; TCRdb stores just in-frame clones and leaves some out. This sample yields 95,000 to 110,000 clones, of which 80% to 95% are seen a single time; 1% to 1.5% belongs to the top ten. Their cognate antigens are unknown. Sequencing used unstimulated CD8+ T cells sorted from spleen or lymph node cells, obtained before intestinal transplant. These receptors were taken from a human donor who received an intestinal transplant.

V and J are TRBV6-5 and TRBJ1-1; no definite D call. This CDR3 contains 13 residues. Deletions cut 6 bases from V and 3 bases from J, with 11 bases between. Germline V gene sequence: CDR1 MNHEY, CDR2 SVGAGI. CDR3 protein: CASSPDWDTEAFF. The CDR3 coding sequence is TGTGCCAGCAGCCCCGACTGGGACACTGAAGCTTTCTTT.

This CDR3 reads CASSELGGSYNEQFF. As DNA, the CDR3 is TGTGCCAGCAGTGAGTTAGGGGGGTCCTACAATGAGCAGTTCTTC. The V gene is TRBV6-1, the J gene TRBJ2-1; D might be TRBD1 or TRBD2, each matching 6 bases. Trimming left V 3 bases short and J 1 base short, with 10 bases between. Germline loops: CDR1 MNHNS, CDR2 SASEGT. The CDR3 spans 15 residues.

The chain combines TRBV5-6 with TRBJ2-5; the D gene is possibly TRBD1 (6 bases). The CDR3 totals 15 residues. CDR1 and CDR2 from the germline V gene are SGHDT and YYEEEE. V dropped 2 bases and J dropped 3 bases, with 14 bases sitting between them. The CDR3 reads CASSFVQGTKETQYF. DNA of the CDR3: TGTGCCAGCAGCTTCGTACAGGGTACCAAAGAGACCCAGTACTTC.

The V and J genes are TRBV7-6 and TRBJ2-7; no definite D call. Germline CDR1 and CDR2: SGHVS and FNYEAQ. The CDR3 is made up of 15 amino acids. The germline V and J ends were trimmed by 4 bases and 0 bases, with 13 bases remaining between them. CDR3 DNA sequence: TGTGCCAGCAGCTGGCGTAGTCGGGCCTCCTACGAGCAGTACTTC. Its protein is CASSWRSRASYEQYF.

This rearrangement joins TRBV27 to TRBJ2-7; TRBD2 matches 15 bases. V trimming: 1 base; J trimming: 6 bases; junction bases outside the gene matches: 16. The CDR3 loop spans 20 amino acids. The V gene's germline CDR1 is MNHEY and CDR2 SMNVEV (reference sequence). The CDR3 region has the DNA TGTGCCAGCAGTTTATACCAAAACCCCGGACTAGCGGGGGGGCTAGGCGAGCAGTACTTC. It encodes CASSLYQNPGLAGGLGEQYF.

This sequence joins TRBV29-1 and TRBJ2-7; the match to TRBD1 covers 7 bases. CDR3 length: 14 amino acids. Unmatched junction bases numbered 9, after V lost 7 bases and J lost 0 bases. Germline loops: CDR1 SQVTM, CDR2 ANQGSEA. The CDR3 reads CSARQGVNSYEQYF. The CDR3 DNA sequence: TGCAGCGCACGACAGGGCGTCAACTCCTACGAGCAGTACTTC.

This clone was found once. The chain combines TRBV6-6 with TRBJ2-3; no reliable D call. Germline V gene data show CDR1 as MNHNY and CDR2 as SVGAGI (reference sequence). This CDR3 comprises 13 residues. The V end lost 8 bases, the J end lost 2 bases, and 11 bases lay between the germline ends. In nucleotides, the CDR3 is TGTGCCAGCGGTGACCACTTCACAGATACGCAGTATTTT. Translating gives CASGDHFTDTQYF.

The rearrangement links TRBV7-8 to TRBJ2-3; perhaps TRBD2 as D (5 bases). V was shortened by 1 base and J by 5 bases, with 13 bases between the two germline ends. Germline V gene lookup returns CDR1 SGHVS and CDR2 FQNEAQ. The CDR3 length is 15 residues. The CDR3 DNA follows: TGTGCCAGCAGCTTAGATTTGGACTCCGTAGATACGCAGTATTTT. The encoded protein is CASSLDLDSVDTQYF.

V and J are TRBV9 and TRBJ2-2; D is ambiguous. Germline-derived CDR1 and CDR2 are SGDLS and YYNGEE. Trimming took off 0 bases at V and 4 bases at J, with 16 bases between the two ends. This CDR3 is 17 amino acids long. The CDR3 coding sequence is TGTGCCAGCAGCGTAGGTTACGGCCCATCGTCCACCGGGGAGCTGTTTTTT. It is translated as CASSVGYGPSSTGELFF. The complete variable domain, with remaining parts taken from reference TRBV9 and TRBJ2-2, reads DSGVTQTPKHLITATGQRVTLRCSPRSGDLSVYWYQQSLDQGLQFLIQYYNGEERAKGNILERFSAQQFPDLHSELNLSSLELGDSALYFCASSVGYGPSSTGELFFGEGSRLTVL.

The chain couples TRBV19 to TRBJ2-1; 8 bases line up with TRBD2. V dropped 3 bases and J dropped 8; count of bases not matched to a gene: 6. Germline CDR1 LNHDA, CDR2 SQIVND (reference sequence). The CDR3 has 14 residues. The CDR3 DNA reads as TGTGCCAGTAGTATTCGGGGGGGCTCCGATGAGCAGTTCTTC. Amino acid sequence: CASSIRGGSDEQFF.

The chain has TRBV7-9 and TRBJ2-5; D possibly corresponds to TRBD2 (5 bases). Germline V gene lookup returns CDR1 SEHNR and CDR2 FQNEAQ (reference sequence). The CDR3 extends over 16 amino acids. V gave up 2 bases and J gave up 3 bases, with 16 bases separating them. The CDR3 reads CASSLSPGSGEETQYF. For the CDR3, the DNA is TGTGCCAGCAGCTTATCCCCTGGGAGCGGAGAAGAGACCCAGTACTTC.

V usage is TRBV6-6 and J usage is TRBJ2-1; D possibly matches TRBD1 or TRBD2 (5 bases each). This CDR3 has 16 residues. Trimming took 3 bases from V and 3 from J, leaving 15 bases between them. Per the germline V gene, CDR1 is MNHNY and CDR2 is SVGAGI (reference sequence). CDR3 DNA sequence: TGTGCCAGCAGTTATACCTGGGACGAACTCTACAATGAGCAGTTCTTC. This encodes CASSYTWDELYNEQFF.

Note on this clone: At one of its ends the junction is not consistent with the germline gene, which may arise from a read error. V and J are TRBV5-5 and TRBJ2-1; D ambiguous. Germline assignment: CDR1 SGHKS and CDR2 YYEKEE (reference sequence). The CDR3 length is 12 residues. CDR3 nucleotide sequence: TGTGCCAGCAGCTTGGGAGGCGGTTTCAGTCTCTTC. Amino acids: CASSLGGGFSLF.

This clone was detected once. The rearrangement links TRBV2 to TRBJ1-6, with TRBD1 as a possible D gene (5 bases). The CDR3 sequence is 19 residues long. V lost 4 bases, J lost 1 base, and 20 bases lay in between. Germline V gives CDR1 SNHLY, CDR2 FYNNEI. In DNA form, the CDR3 reads TGTGCCAGCAGTGTACGAATCGGCGGGGGTGAGTCCTATAATTCACCCCTCCACTTT. Protein sequence: CASSVRIGGGESYNSPLHF.